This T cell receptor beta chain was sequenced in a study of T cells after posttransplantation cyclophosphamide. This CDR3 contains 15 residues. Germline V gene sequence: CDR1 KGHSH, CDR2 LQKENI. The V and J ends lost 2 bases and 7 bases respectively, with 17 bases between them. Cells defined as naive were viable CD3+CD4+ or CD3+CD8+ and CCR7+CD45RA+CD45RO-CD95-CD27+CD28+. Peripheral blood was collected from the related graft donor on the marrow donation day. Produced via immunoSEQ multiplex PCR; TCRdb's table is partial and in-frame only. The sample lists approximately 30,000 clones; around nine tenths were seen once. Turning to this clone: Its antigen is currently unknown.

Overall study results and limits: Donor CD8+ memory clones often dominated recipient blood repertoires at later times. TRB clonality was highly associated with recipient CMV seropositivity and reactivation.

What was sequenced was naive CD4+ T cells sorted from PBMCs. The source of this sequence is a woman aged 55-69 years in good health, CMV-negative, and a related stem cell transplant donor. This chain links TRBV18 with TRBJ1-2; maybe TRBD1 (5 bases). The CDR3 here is CASSPSTAALVGYTF. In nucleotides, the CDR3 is TGTGCCAGCTCACCATCGACAGCCGCGCTGGTTGGCTACACCTTC.